This T cell receptor beta chain derives from a study of T cell responses to AZD1222 COVID-19 vaccine (TCRdb year 2021). General notes on the study: Because spike-specific TCR depth and breadth did not differ between the two schedules, AZD1222 recipients who got a second dose at roughly 4 weeks were pooled with those who got a second dose at roughly 12 weeks. A total of more than 230 trial participants underwent TCR sequencing, of whom nearly 210 received two doses of AZD1222 and around 25 received two doses of the MenACWY control vaccine. Enrollment into the trials was organized by age into subgroups of 18-55, 56-69 and 70-plus years, and those subgroups contained roughly 140, 27 and 60 TCR-sequenced participants, respectively. Beyond this particular receptor, the publication reports: The 56-69-year group was small, and its depth increase did not reach significance, likely because of low power. Because no day 14 peak-response samples were available, the repertoires could be characterized only after the peak T cell response. Nearly half of unique spike-specific TCRs reportedly recognized epitopes outside regions mutated in the B.1.351 and B.1.1.7 variants. Participants were mostly white British, with more females than males. The authors suggested clonal diversity may have been underestimated. Conclusions about previously exposed vaccinees were limited because only a handful of AZD1222 recipients were SARS-CoV-2 seropositive at baseline. After two AZD1222 doses, spike-specific TCR breadth and depth were significantly higher than at day 0 and than in MenACWY recipients. The vaccine-associated CD4 TCRs covered the entire spike protein, and the dominant responses fell in regions 160-218 and 743-854.

This specimen's time point label, per the study, means: baseline before first vaccination. Samples from vaccinated people were obtained from the UK trials COV001 and COV002, which included a single-blind randomized controlled phase 2/3 trial of AZD1222 (ChAdOx1 nCoV-19) in healthy adults. For TCRbeta chain sequencing, PBMC samples were collected from trial participants at day 0 and at day 28 after the second dose. The CDR3 regions of human TCRbeta chains were analyzed by immunosequencing. The paper's data handling went like this. Repertoire TCRs were checked for matches against a reference library of SARS-CoV-2-specific TCRs that had been generated using the MIRA antigen-specificity platform. Breadth meant the fraction of unique TCRs that were SARS-CoV-2-associated, whereas depth meant the fraction of total T cells that were SARS-CoV-2-associated. Using the MIRA data, every spike-specific TCR was mapped to the spike region that the TCR reacted to and assigned to either a CD4 or a CD8 class. Log10-transformed breadth and depth values were compared by one-way ANOVA with Sidak's multiple comparisons tests. TCRdb stores this immuneACCESS table with in-frame sequences only. Part of the clones is absent; in the studies checked, under half of the shortfall reflects unresolved V genes, and no reason is known for the rest. Clone size and the V and J calls come from that table; the DNA yielded D and trimming. For this sample there are roughly 120,000 clones; around 81% appear just once. Of the sample, less than 5% is held by the ten largest clones.

This clone was counted once. This receptor's antigen is unknown. One base away there is no much larger clone; base qualities are not given. There are 15 amino acids in the CDR3, from cysteine to phenylalanine inclusive. Just the 45-base CDR3 DNA is kept, in frame starting at base 1. CDR1 and CDR2 are drawn from the germline V gene: SGHRS, YFSETQ. The germline V and J ends show losses of 4 bases and 0 bases respectively, and no gene match explains 4 bases of the junction. This sequence originates from an adult in good health. The sample was peripheral blood, taken on day 0 of AZD1222 vaccination. In this chain, TRBV5-1 is recombined with TRBJ2-1; 7 middle bases align to TRBD2. The CDR3: CASSVSGTSYNEQFF. The nucleotides read TGCGCCAGCAGCGTGAGCGGGACCTCCTACAATGAGCAGTTCTTC.